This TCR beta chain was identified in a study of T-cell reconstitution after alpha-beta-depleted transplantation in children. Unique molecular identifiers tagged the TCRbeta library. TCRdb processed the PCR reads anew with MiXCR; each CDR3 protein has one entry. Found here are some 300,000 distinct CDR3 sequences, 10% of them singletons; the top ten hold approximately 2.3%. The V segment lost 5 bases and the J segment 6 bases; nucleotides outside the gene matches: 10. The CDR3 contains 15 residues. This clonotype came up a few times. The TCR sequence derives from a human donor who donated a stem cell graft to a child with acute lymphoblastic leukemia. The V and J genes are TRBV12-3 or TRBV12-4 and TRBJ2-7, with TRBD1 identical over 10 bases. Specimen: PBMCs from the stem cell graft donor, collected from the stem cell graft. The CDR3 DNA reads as TGTGCCAGCAGTCGGACAGGGGGGCGTTTTAGCGAGCAGTACTTC. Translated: CASSRTGGRFSEQYF.